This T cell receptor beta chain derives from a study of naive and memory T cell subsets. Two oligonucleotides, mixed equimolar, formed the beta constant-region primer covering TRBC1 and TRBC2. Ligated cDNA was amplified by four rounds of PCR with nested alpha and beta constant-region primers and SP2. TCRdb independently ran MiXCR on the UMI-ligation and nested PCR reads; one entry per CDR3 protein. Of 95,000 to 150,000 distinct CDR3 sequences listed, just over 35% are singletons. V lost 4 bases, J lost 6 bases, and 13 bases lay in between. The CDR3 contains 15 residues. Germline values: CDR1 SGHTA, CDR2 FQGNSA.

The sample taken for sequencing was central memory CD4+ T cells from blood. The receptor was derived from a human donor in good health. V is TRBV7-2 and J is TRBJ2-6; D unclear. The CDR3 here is CASSSRTVLANVLTF. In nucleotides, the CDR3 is TGTGCCAGCAGCTCTCGGACGGTGTTGGCCAACGTCCTGACTTTC. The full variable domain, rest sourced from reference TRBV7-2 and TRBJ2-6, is GAGVSQSPSNKVTEKGKDVELRCDPISGHTALYWYRQSLGQGLEFLIYFQGNSAPDKSGLPSDRFSAERTGGSVSTLTIQRTQQEDSAVYLCASSSRTVLANVLTFGAGSRLTVL.